This TCR beta chain was documented in a study of radiotherapy plus CTLA-4 blockade in lung cancer. Patients in the study, people with chemo-refractory metastatic non-small-cell lung cancer, received focal radiation plus ipilimumab CTLA-4 blockade. Notes on this clone: Its antigen is unknown.

Trimming shortened V by 2 bases and J by 0 bases, and 12 bases separated the two germline ends. The CDR3 totals 16 residues. CDR1 and CDR2 (germline): SGDLS, YYNGEE. Clones were read by immunoSEQ multiplex PCR, and TCRdb kept only the in-frame ones, dropping some. The sample has some 45,000 clones; roughly three quarters are singletons. Study-level points and caveats: Strongest reported response predictors: early blood clone changes and post-radiation interferon-beta. Clones derived from tumor TCRs expanded in blood after radiotherapy plus ipilimumab.

The source was peripheral blood, collected from a patient treated with radiotherapy plus ipilimumab. J is TRBJ1-3 and V is TRBV9; D may be TRBD1 (6 bases). The clonotype comes from a human donor with non-small cell lung cancer who had stable disease on radiotherapy plus ipilimumab. CDR3 sequence reads: CASSVGQSVSGNTIYF. The CDR3 DNA reads as TGTGCCAGCAGCGTGGGACAATCAGTCTCTGGAAACACCATATATTTT.